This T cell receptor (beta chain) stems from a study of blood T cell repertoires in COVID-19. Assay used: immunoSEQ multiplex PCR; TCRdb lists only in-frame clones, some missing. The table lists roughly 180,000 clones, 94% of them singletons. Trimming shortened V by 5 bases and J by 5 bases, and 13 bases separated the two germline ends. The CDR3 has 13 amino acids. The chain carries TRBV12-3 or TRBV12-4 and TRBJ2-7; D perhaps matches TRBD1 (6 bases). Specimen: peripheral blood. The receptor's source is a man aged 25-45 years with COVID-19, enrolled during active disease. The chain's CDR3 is CASSRDRPDEQYF. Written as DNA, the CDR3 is TGTGCCAGCAGTAGAGACAGGCCCGACGAGCAGTACTTC.